This T cell receptor beta chain is from a study of PD-L1 blockade in urothelial cancer. Described time point: peripheral blood 6 weeks after treatment start. Only in-frame clones appear in the TCRdb table, and some are missing; sequencing was by immunoSEQ multiplex PCR. The top ten hold about 10% of the sample, which has under 60,000 clones, around 86% seen once. This CDR3 contains 15 residues. Per germline, CDR1 SGHVS and CDR2 FNYEAQ. V shed 3 bases, J shed 4 bases, and the junction held 3 bases outside the gene matches. This sample comprised PBMCs, obtained around atezolizumab (anti-PD-L1) treatment. The chain recombines TRBV7-6 with TRBJ2-6; 7 nucleotides line up with TRBD1. The clonotype comes from a man in his sixties with urothelial cancer. The chain's CDR3 is CASSFDRAGANVLTF. The CDR3, as DNA: TGTGCCAGCAGCTTCGACAGGGCCGGGGCCAACGTCCTGACTTTC.